The source of this T cell receptor (beta chain) is a study of shared clonotypes between healthy human individuals. General observations from the study: When naive CD4 clonotypes were compared across a few donors, roughly 4.9% were shared.

Each PCR replicate from the sorted subsets contained 150 to 250 ng DNA, which is around 30,000 T cell genomes. Study processing details: ImmunoSEQ yielded junction-only sequences lacking quality scores, so filtering differed. The repertoire was sequenced with immunoSEQ multiplex PCR; TCRdb's copy has only in-frame clones and lacks some. That table furnishes V, J and clone size, whereas the DNA furnished D and trimming. The sample contains about 1,500,000 clones, over 95% of which appear only once. Details on this clone: The antigen is unknown.

The germline V and J ends were trimmed by 1 base and 0 bases, with 4 bases remaining between them. The length of the CDR3 is 14 residues. CDR1 is SEHNR, CDR2 FQNEAQ, per germline (reference sequence). The sequenced material came from naive CD4+ T cells sorted from blood. Documented subset: CD45RA+ positively selected. The TCR sequence derives from a man aged 25 to 45 in good health. The chain links TRBV7-9 to TRBJ1-3; no clear D gene. The CDR3 coding sequence is TGTGCCAGCAGCTTAGGGGCCTCTGGAAACACCATATATTTT. As protein: CASSLGASGNTIYF. Using reference TRBV7-9 and TRBJ1-3 for the parts outside the CDR3, the full variable domain is DTGVSQNPRHKITKRGQNVTFRCDPISEHNRLYWYRQTLGQGPEFLTYFQNEAQLEKSRLLSDRFSAERPKGSFSTLEIQRTEQGDSAMYLCASSLGASGNTIYFGEGSWLTVV.